This T cell receptor beta chain was observed in a study of T cell repertoires in cytomegalovirus infection. About the study: Indicated by public TCR beta signatures were CMV infection and matching HLA type.

Each CDR3 protein gets one entry after TCRdb re-called the reads with MiXCR. The table has nearly 700,000 distinct CDR3 sequences, around 35% seen once. Trimming pared 5 bases from V and 2 bases from J, leaving 10 bases between. The CDR3 totals 13 residues. Looked up from germline, CDR1 is SGHTA and CDR2 is FQGNSA. In this sample, this clonotype turned up many times. The antigen is undetermined. Findings of the study overall: CMV-specific TCR beta clonotypes restricted by HLA-C were the ones dominating the ex vivo response.

The sample was cultured PBMCs, taken from culture after CMV antigen stimulation. The sequence was obtained from a human donor in good health (CMV status not recorded). Some clones in this sample may be carry-over from other donors' samples. The chain recombines TRBV7-2 with TRBJ2-7; no firm D call. The CDR3 DNA reads as TGTGCCAGCAGCCTCCTCTCGACCTACGAGCAGTACTTC. Translating it yields CASSLLSTYEQYF.